The rows below give T cell receptor beta chains drawn from one sample of a study of blood T cell repertoires in COVID-19. Repertoires were generated with immunoSEQ multiplex PCR, while TCRdb's copy carries only in-frame clones and drops some. The data hold roughly 240,000 clones, with around 87% observed a single time. Material: peripheral blood. The receptor source for this set is a man between 18 and 35 years old with active or convalescent COVID-19. CDR3s include the opening cysteine and the closing phenylalanine or tryptophan.

CASSLGQNTEAFF,TRBV12-3/TRBV12-4
CASSPTGGGFKNIQYF,TRBV2
CASSQESRGYGYTF,TRBV4-2
CATSDQMTENTDTQYF,TRBV24-1
CASSLEPAIRAGANVLTF,TRBV7-6
CASSDRDSNQPQHF,TRBV27
CASSVGLAEYNEQFF,TRBV2
CASSPPYLPVRELGETQYF,TRBV7-8
CASSRLEGTEAFF,TRBV7-3
CASSSGTTGYGYTF,TRBV5-1
CASRGTETYEQYF,TRBV5-1
CASTPRGIHEQYF,TRBV11-3